This T cell receptor (beta chain) was observed in a study of OX40 agonist ivuxolimab in advanced cancers. This CDR3 is built from 18 residues. CDR1 and CDR2 (germline): SEHNR, FQNEAQ (reference sequence). Trimming at V came to 5 bases and at J to 4 bases, leaving 12 bases not matched to a gene. Whole-study results and caveats: The average count of expanded clones was higher among CD8+ T cells than among CD4+.

This clone was observed a handful of times. Its specificity is unknown. Profiled with immunoSEQ multiplex PCR; TCRdb holds only in-frame clones, not every one. Here the sample spans tens of thousands of clones, approximately 79% being singletons. This clonotype was sampled from an adult with an advanced solid tumor such as melanoma, head and neck, liver or kidney cancer. This chain uses TRBV7-9 with TRBJ2-6; TRBD1 matches at 9 bases. The sample here was CD4+ or CD8+ T cells sorted from blood, taken in a trial of the OX40 agonist ivuxolimab. The chain's CDR3 is CASSHPRTGETGANVLTF. CDR3 nucleotides: TGTGCCAGCAGCCACCCCCGGACAGGGGAGACCGGGGCCAACGTCCTGACTTTC.